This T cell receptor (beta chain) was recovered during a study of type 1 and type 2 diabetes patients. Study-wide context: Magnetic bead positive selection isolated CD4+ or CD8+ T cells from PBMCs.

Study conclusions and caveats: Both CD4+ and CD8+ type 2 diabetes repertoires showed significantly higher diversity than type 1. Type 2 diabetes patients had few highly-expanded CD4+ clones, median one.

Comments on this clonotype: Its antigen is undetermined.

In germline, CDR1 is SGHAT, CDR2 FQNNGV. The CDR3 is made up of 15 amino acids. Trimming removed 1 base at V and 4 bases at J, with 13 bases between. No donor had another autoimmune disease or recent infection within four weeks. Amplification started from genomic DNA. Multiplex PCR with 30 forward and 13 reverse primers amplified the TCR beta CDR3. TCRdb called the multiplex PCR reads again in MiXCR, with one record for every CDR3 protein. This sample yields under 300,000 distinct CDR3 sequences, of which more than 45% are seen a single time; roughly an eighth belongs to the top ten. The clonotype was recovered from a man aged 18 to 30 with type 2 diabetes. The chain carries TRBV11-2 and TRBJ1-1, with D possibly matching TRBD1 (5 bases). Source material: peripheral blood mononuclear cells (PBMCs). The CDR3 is CASSLVMGGITEAFF. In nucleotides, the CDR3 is TGTGCCAGCAGCTTAGTTATGGGGGGAATCACTGAAGCTTTCTTT. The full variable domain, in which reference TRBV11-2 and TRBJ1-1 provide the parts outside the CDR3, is EAGVAQSPRYKIIEKRQSVAFWCNPISGHATLYWYQQILGQGPKLLIQFQNNGVVDDSQLPKDRFSAERLKGVDSTLKIQPAKLEDSAVYLCASSLVMGGITEAFFGQGTRLTVV.